This T cell receptor (beta chain) derives from a study of blood T cell repertoires in COVID-19. The CDR3 loop spans 15 amino acids. Germline V gives CDR1 ENHRY, CDR2 SYGVKD. The V gene end was trimmed by 6 bases and the J gene end by 2 bases; junction bases not matched to a gene: 4. Some clones are missing from TCRdb's copy, which holds only in-frame ones; the method was immunoSEQ multiplex PCR. The table includes 150,000 to 200,000 clones, 65% to 85% detected once. The TCR was taken from a woman in her thirties who had been exposed to COVID-19. The chain joins TRBV10-3 to TRBJ2-2; 9 bases are a match to TRBD2. The sample taken for sequencing was PBMCs or T cells enriched from blood (not recorded which). The CDR3 is CAIRNSGGNTGELFF. The CDR3 DNA sequence: TGTGCCATCAGAAATAGCGGGGGAAACACCGGGGAGCTGTTTTTT.